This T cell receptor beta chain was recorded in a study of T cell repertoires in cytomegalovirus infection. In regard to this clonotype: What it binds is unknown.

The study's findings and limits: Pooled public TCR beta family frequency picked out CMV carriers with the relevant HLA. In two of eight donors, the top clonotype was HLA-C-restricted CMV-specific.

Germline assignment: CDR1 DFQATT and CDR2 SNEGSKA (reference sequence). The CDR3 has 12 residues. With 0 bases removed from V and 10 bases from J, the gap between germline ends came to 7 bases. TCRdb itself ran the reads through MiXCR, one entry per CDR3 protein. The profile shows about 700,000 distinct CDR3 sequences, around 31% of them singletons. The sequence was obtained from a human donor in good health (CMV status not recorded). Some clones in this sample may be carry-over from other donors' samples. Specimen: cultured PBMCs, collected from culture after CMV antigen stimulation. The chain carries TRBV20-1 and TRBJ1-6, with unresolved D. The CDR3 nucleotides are TGCAGTGCTAGAGATGGTGGCTCACCCCTCCACTTT. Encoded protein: CSARDGGSPLHF.